This T cell receptor beta chain was sequenced in a study of cytomegalovirus exposure and HLA in healthy donors. Worth noting for this clone: Its antigen is unknown.

The germline V gene has CDR1 MNHEY and CDR2 SMNVEV (reference sequence). V lost 5 bases to trimming and J lost 1 base; unmatched junction nucleotides: 10. The CDR3 extends over 16 amino acids. General study points: One later analysis reportedly identified an Asian-associated ancestry cluster that showed fewer N-insertions than the approximately 700-donor mean. Later on, analysis showed that most CMV-associated TCR beta chains appeared to be HLA-restricted. Presence/absence analyses rested on an assumption that sequencing depth was roughly uniform across donors. Of the V segments, some could not be distinguished, including TRBV6-2 and TRBV6-3, and were excluded.

The PCR used 60 Vbeta and 13 Jbeta primers. Clones were read by immunoSEQ multiplex PCR, and TCRdb kept only the in-frame ones, dropping some. The table for this sample gives 130,000 to 150,000 clones. Sequenced input: PBMCs. This chain uses TRBV27 with TRBJ1-2; 7 bases match TRBD1. This TCR was recovered from a male donor in good health and CMV-seronegative. In nucleotides, the CDR3 is TGTGCCAGCAGTACCCTCACAGGGGTTAGTAACTATGGCTACACCTTC. This codes for CASSTLTGVSNYGYTF.